These 24 T cell receptor beta chains were sequenced from one sample in a study of T cells in Graves' hyperthyroidism and ophthalmopathy. Amplification targeted TCR beta CDR3 regions from RNA transcripts. HTBI primers were the set used in a first-round RT-PCR of the TCR CDR3. TCRdb processed the multiplex PCR reads anew with MiXCR; each CDR3 protein has one entry. Counted here are under 700,000 distinct CDR3 sequences, approximately 15% occurring once; the ten biggest clones make up about 17%. Sequences were obtained from blood. The receptors here all came from a woman aged 18 to 35 with Graves' hyperthyroidism.

This clonotype appeared a few times. The chain is built from TRBV20-1 and TRBJ1-1, with a weak D call TRBD1 (5 bases). V was shortened by 6 bases and J by 1 base, with 12 bases between the two germline ends. The germline V gene encodes CDR1 DFQATT and CDR2 SNEGSKA (reference sequence). The CDR3 loop spans 13 amino acids. CDR3 loop: CSAPGHQNTEAFF. CDR3 DNA sequence: TGCAGTGCCCCAGGACACCAGAACACTGAAGCTTTCTTT.

This clonotype was observed at least ten times. The V and J genes are TRBV28 and TRBJ2-7; TRBD2 matches 10 bases. The CDR3 has 15 residues. Germline CDR1 and CDR2: MDHEN and SYDVKM. Trimming cost V 7 bases and J 3 bases; bases outside gene matches: 9. CDR3 bases: TGTGCCAGCACCCCGCAGTTAGCGGGAGGCTACGAGCAGTACTTC. Its protein is CASTPQLAGGYEQYF.

The chain carries TRBV7-2 and TRBJ1-1; 7 positions match TRBD1. Trimming took 5 bases from V and 6 from J; bases not matched to a gene: 6. The CDR3 totals 13 residues. Germline CDR1 reads SGHTA; CDR2 reads FQGNSA. As DNA, the CDR3 is TGTGCCAGCAGCGACACTACAGGGGCTGAAGCTTTCTTT. Its protein is CASSDTTGAEAFF.

A few counts support this clonotype. V gene TRBV20-1 combines with J gene TRBJ2-2; D is unclear. The CDR3 covers 14 residues. Trimming stripped 6 bases from V and 0 bases from J, with 11 bases between. From germline, CDR1 is DFQATT and CDR2 SNEGSKA (reference sequence). CDR3 coding DNA: TGCAGTGCCGTTTTTTCAGCGAACACCGGGGAGCTGTTTTTT. Translation gives CSAVFSANTGELFF.

The genes are TRBV6-4 and TRBJ2-2, with TRBD1 identical over 7 bases. V dropped 10 bases and J dropped 1; count of bases not matched to a gene: 3. The CDR3 runs 13 residues. Germline V lookup: CDR1 MRHNA, CDR2 SNTAGT. The CDR3 here is CAIQGENTGELFF. As DNA, the CDR3 is TGTGCCATCCAGGGGGAGAACACCGGGGAGCTGTTTTTT.

The genes are TRBV19 and TRBJ2-7, with D unclear. This CDR3 is 14 amino acids long. Germline CDR1 is LNHDA and CDR2 is SQIVND (reference sequence). V gave up 5 bases and J gave up 5 bases, with 16 bases separating them. The CDR3 DNA sequence: TGTGCCAGTAGTTCGGCACCACGACGGCACGAGCAGTACTTC. The encoded protein is CASSSAPRRHEQYF.

The rearrangement joins TRBV3-1 to TRBJ2-5, with 7 bases lining up with TRBD2. Looked up from germline, CDR1 is LGHDT and CDR2 is YNNKEL (reference sequence). This CDR3 spans 14 amino acids. J was trimmed by 7 bases and V by 1 base; bases with no gene match: 6. The CDR3 coding sequence is TGTGCCAGCAGCCAAGTCGGTCCGGGGGGGACCCAGTACTTC. This translates into CASSQVGPGGTQYF.

This clonotype came up many times. The chain combines TRBV11-2 with TRBJ2-3, with 13 bases that match TRBD2. The germline gives CDR1 SGHAT, CDR2 FQNNGV. V was pared by 1 base and J by 6 bases, with 4 bases of the junction left unmatched. The CDR3 contains 16 residues. The CDR3 protein is CASSLGLAGGPDTQYF. DNA for the CDR3: TGTGCCAGCAGCTTAGGACTAGCGGGAGGTCCGGATACGCAGTATTTT.

A word on this clonotype: A much larger clone sits a single nucleotide away, making a read error possible. V is TRBV11-2 and J is TRBJ2-4; 12 nucleotides agree with TRBD2. The germline V gene encodes CDR1 SGHAT and CDR2 FQNNGV. The V and J ends lost 5 bases and 9 bases, in that order; junction bases with no gene match: 8. The CDR3 has 15 amino acids. As DNA, the CDR3 is TGTGCCAGCAGCCAAGGACTAGCGGGGCCATCCATTCAGTACTTC. This sequence encodes CASSQGLAGPSIQYF.

This clonotype appeared a few times. The V and J genes are TRBV5-1 and TRBJ2-7; 12 nucleotides line up with TRBD2. Germline lookup yields CDR1 SGHRS and CDR2 YFSETQ. V gave up 5 bases and J gave up 2 bases; unmatched junction bases: 8. The CDR3 has 16 residues. The CDR3, as DNA: TGCGCCAGCAGTCCAACTAGCGGGGGGAAAACCTACGAGCAGTACTTC. It yields the protein CASSPTSGGKTYEQYF.

The sample holds many counts of this clonotype. J is TRBJ2-7 and V is TRBV5-1; TRBD1 agrees at 9 bases. The CDR3 is made up of 15 amino acids. V was pared by 8 bases and J by 1 base, with 10 bases of the junction left unmatched. Germline assignment: CDR1 SGHRS and CDR2 YFSETQ. The CDR3 coding sequence is TGCGCCAGTATGGGGACAGGGACGGGTTCCTACGAGCAGTACTTC. This codes for CASMGTGTGSYEQYF.

This clonotype was observed a few times. The chain recombines TRBV2 with TRBJ1-5; 8 bases map to TRBD1. Trimming cost V 2 bases and J 5 bases; bases outside gene matches: 8. The CDR3 runs 16 residues. From germline, CDR1 is SNHLY and CDR2 FYNNEI. This CDR3 reads CASSESRQGTDQPQHF. CDR3 coding DNA: TGTGCCAGCAGTGAATCTAGACAGGGGACGGATCAGCCCCAGCATTTT.

This chain uses TRBV24-1 with TRBJ2-4; D is perhaps TRBD1 (6 bases). The V gene's germline CDR1 is KGHDR and CDR2 SFDVKD. Trimming cost V 4 bases and J 5 bases, with 14 bases left between them. There are 15 residues in the CDR3. CDR3 sequence reads: CATSDYRDNQNIQYF. In nucleotides, the CDR3 is TGTGCCACCAGTGACTACCGGGACAACCAAAACATTCAGTACTTC.

The rearrangement uses TRBV7-9 and TRBJ1-2; D is uncertain. V was pared by 5 bases and J by 8 bases, with 12 bases between. The CDR3 is made up of 12 amino acids. The germline V gene has CDR1 SEHNR and CDR2 FQNEAQ (reference sequence). CDR3 sequence: CASSLSWAGYTF. CDR3 DNA: TGTGCCAGCAGCCTTTCTTGGGCCGGCTACACCTTC.

This clonotype was seen repeatedly, ten times or more. The V gene is TRBV10-3, the J gene TRBJ2-1; 8 bases line up with TRBD1. This CDR3 is 18 amino acids long. The V and J ends lost 4 bases and 0 bases, in that order; junction bases with no gene match: 11. Germline V gives CDR1 ENHRY, CDR2 SYGVKD. The CDR3 sequence is CAISGSGTGSTSYNEQFF. The CDR3 DNA is TGTGCCATCAGTGGTTCCGGGACAGGCTCGACCTCCTACAATGAGCAGTTCTTC.

Ten or more counts support this clonotype. The chain employs TRBV12-3 or TRBV12-4 and TRBJ2-3; perhaps TRBD2 as D (7 bases). The CDR3 length is 16 residues. Trimming pared 5 bases from V and 0 bases from J, leaving 15 bases between. The CDR3 protein is CASSPPAGHSTDTQYF. In nucleotides, the CDR3 is TGTGCCAGCAGTCCCCCAGCGGGACATAGCACAGATACGCAGTATTTT.

This clonotype turned up a few times. CDR3 region: CAIRTGEGTDTQYF. The CDR3 nucleotides are TGTGCCATCAGGACAGGGGAGGGCACAGATACGCAGTATTTT. The chain uses TRBV10-3 and TRBJ2-3; TRBD1 agrees at 8 bases. In germline, CDR1 is ENHRY, CDR2 SYGVKD. This CDR3 spans 14 amino acids. After removal of 6 bases from V and 1 base from J, the junction contained 3 bases not matched to a gene.

This clonotype has more than one count but fewer than ten. This chain uses TRBV20-1 with TRBJ1-1, with D possibly matching TRBD1 (6 bases). V was pared by 6 bases and J by 3 bases, with 14 bases between. CDR1 is DFQATT and CDR2 is SNEGSKA in the germline V gene (reference sequence). The CDR3 has 13 residues. The CDR3, as DNA: TGCAGTGCGACGCGGGGGCGCGACACTGAAGCTTTCTTT. Residues: CSATRGRDTEAFF.

This clonotype has ten or more counts. J is TRBJ1-3 and V is TRBV11-2, with 7 bases identical to TRBD1. Germline V CDR1 and CDR2: SGHAT, FQNNGV. CDR3 size: 16 residues. The junction had 7 bases not matched to a gene; V was cut back by 5 bases and J by 0 bases. CDR3 sequence reads: CASSRDSASSGNTIYF. The CDR3 bases are TGTGCCAGCAGCCGGGACAGCGCGAGCTCTGGAAACACCATATATTTT.

The table lists this clonotype with a few counts. The chain employs TRBV4-3 and TRBJ1-2; 8 positions match TRBD1. This CDR3 comprises 17 residues. V was pared by 0 bases and J by 2 bases, with 8 bases of the junction left unmatched. Germline V gives CDR1 LGHNA, CDR2 YSLEER. The DNA of the CDR3 is TGCGCCAGCAGCCAAGATCTTATCGGACAGGGAAACTATGGCTACACCTTC. Translation: CASSQDLIGQGNYGYTF.

In its sample, this clonotype was seen a few times. The chain is built from TRBV19 and TRBJ2-1, with D possibly being TRBD2 (5 bases). The CDR3 totals 18 residues. V was clipped by 1 base and J by 5 bases, with 21 bases between them. CDR1 and CDR2 (germline): LNHDA, SQIVND (reference sequence). The chain's CDR3 is CASSIVGKSFNLDNEQFF. The DNA for the CDR3 is TGTGCCAGTAGTATAGTCGGGAAGAGTTTCAATTTGGACAATGAGCAGTTCTTC.

The rearrangement joins TRBV5-1 to TRBJ1-2; TRBD1 matches at 10 bases. This CDR3 spans 16 amino acids. The germline CDR1 and CDR2 sequences are SGHRS and YFSETQ. The ends lost 0 bases at V and 3 bases at J; junction bases unmatched: 5. The DNA for the CDR3 is TGCGCCAGCAGCTTGGGACAGGGGGCGCATGACTATGGCTACACCTTC. Its protein product is CASSLGQGAHDYGYTF.

This clonotype appeared a few times. The chain carries TRBV9 and TRBJ2-1; 7 bases align to TRBD1. V lost 0 bases and J lost 0; bases outside the gene matches: 21. CDR3 length: 22 amino acids. Germline CDR1 SGDLS, CDR2 YYNGEE. Here the CDR3 DNA reads TGTGCCAGCAGCGTAGTATCATGGGGCAGGGGGAAGGTTTCGAGCTCCTACAATGAGCAGTTCTTC. Its protein product is CASSVVSWGRGKVSSSYNEQFF. The complete variable domain, with remaining parts taken from reference TRBV9 and TRBJ2-1, reads DSGVTQTPKHLITATGQRVTLRCSPRSGDLSVYWYQQSLDQGLQFLIQYYNGEERAKGNILERFSAQQFPDLHSELNLSSLELGDSALYFCASSVVSWGRGKVSSSYNEQFFGPGTRLTVL.

V usage is TRBV24-1 and J usage is TRBJ1-3, with no clear D. V gave up 7 bases and J gave up 0 bases, with 6 bases separating them. The length of the CDR3 is 13 residues. In germline, CDR1 is KGHDR, CDR2 SFDVKD. The CDR3 DNA is TGTGCCACCAGAGCCAACTCTGGAAACACCATATATTTT. Its translation: CATRANSGNTIYF.